The 29 T cell receptor beta chains given below trace back to one sample, sequenced in a study of blood T cell repertoires in COVID-19. Sequenced by immunoSEQ multiplex PCR; TCRdb stores in-frame clones only, minus some. Of over 200,000 clones in the sample, more than 85% are singletons; the top ten hold around 0.84%. Sequenced input: peripheral blood. Receptors originate from a man in his sixties with COVID-19, enrolled during active disease.

The genes are TRBV6-5 and TRBJ2-1; maybe TRBD1 (5 bases). The length of the CDR3 is 14 residues. V was pared by 6 bases and J by 5 bases, with 14 bases between. Per germline, CDR1 MNHEY and CDR2 SVGAGI. The DNA of the CDR3 is TGTGCCAGCAGGTTGCAGGGTGCCCACAATGAGCAGTTCTTC. This gives the protein CASRLQGAHNEQFF.

This rearrangement joins TRBV7-2 to TRBJ2-3, with no clear D. V lost 1 base, J lost 3 bases, and 20 bases lay in between. The CDR3 runs to 18 residues. Germline V CDR1 and CDR2: SGHTA, FQGNSA. The CDR3, as DNA: TGTGCCAGCAGCTTAGTTTCCCCCGTGGAGTTAAAGACAGATACGCAGTATTTT. Translated, it gives CASSLVSPVELKTDTQYF.

This sequence joins TRBV9 and TRBJ1-2; D is possibly TRBD1 (6 bases). The CDR3 length is 13 residues. The V end lost 5 bases, the J end lost 6 bases, and 14 bases lay between the germline ends. Germline-derived CDR1 and CDR2 are SGDLS and YYNGEE. CDR3 bases: TGTGCCAGCAGTCGGCAGGGGTATAATGGCTACACCTTC. Encoded protein: CASSRQGYNGYTF.

The rearrangement uses TRBV6-5 and TRBJ1-1; D remains ambiguous. This CDR3 region has 15 residues. Germline CDR1 MNHEY, CDR2 SVGAGI. V was cut by 0 bases and J by 0 bases, with 8 bases left in between. The CDR3 spells CASSYSGRMNTEAFF. CDR3 in DNA: TGTGCCAGCAGTTACTCGGGCAGGATGAACACTGAAGCTTTCTTT.

V is TRBV19 and J is TRBJ1-2; D gene ambiguous. Trimming removed 2 bases from V and 4 bases from J, with 5 bases in between. The CDR3 runs to 12 residues. Germline V gene lookup returns CDR1 LNHDA and CDR2 SQIVND (reference sequence). CDR3 DNA sequence: TGTGCCAGTAGTATAAACGGCTATGGCTACACCTTC. This encodes CASSINGYGYTF.

V gene TRBV2 combines with J gene TRBJ1-5; a weak D match, TRBD1 (6 bases). Trimming took 5 bases from V and 4 from J, leaving 12 bases between them. The CDR3 has 14 amino acids. Germline V gene lookup returns CDR1 SNHLY and CDR2 FYNNEI. As DNA, the CDR3 is TGTGCCAGCAGTCGATCAGGGGTAAATCAGCCCCAGCATTTT. This gives the protein CASSRSGVNQPQHF.

The chain couples TRBV24-1 to TRBJ1-2, with 7 bases matching TRBD1. The CDR3 has 23 amino acids. CDR1 KGHDR and CDR2 SFDVKD come from the germline V gene. The trim removed 1 base at V and 3 bases at J, leaving 28 bases unmatched. The chain's CDR3 is CATSDLKTGNARKALIKDYGYTF. In DNA form, the CDR3 reads TGTGCCACCAGTGATTTAAAGACAGGGAACGCCCGAAAAGCCTTAATCAAGGACTATGGCTACACCTTC.

This clone was seen only once. This chain links TRBV28 with TRBJ2-5; 10 bases line up with TRBD1. The CDR3 length is 18 residues. V shed 7 bases, J shed 3 bases, and the junction held 17 bases outside the gene matches. The germline V gene encodes CDR1 MDHEN and CDR2 SYDVKM. The CDR3 DNA sequence: TGTGCCAGCATTCGCACCCGCCGGGACAGGGGAGGAGAAGAGACCCAGTACTTC. It yields the protein CASIRTRRDRGGEETQYF.

The chain employs TRBV30 and TRBJ2-7; weak D call: TRBD2 (5 bases). The germline V and J ends were trimmed by 0 bases and 3 bases, with 12 bases remaining between them. This CDR3 is built from 14 residues. CDR1 is GTSNPN, CDR2 SVGIG, per germline (reference sequence). The DNA for the CDR3 is TGTGCCTGGAGTGTACACAGCGGCTACTACGAGCAGTACTTC. This encodes CAWSVHSGYYEQYF.

The chain links TRBV19 to TRBJ1-6; 7 nucleotides align to TRBD1. The length of the CDR3 is 17 residues. V shed 3 bases and J 9 bases; nucleotides not matched to a gene: 14. Germline V lookup: CDR1 LNHDA, CDR2 SQIVND (reference sequence). In DNA, the CDR3 is TGTGCCAGTAGTATGGCCCTTCCCGGGACAGTGCCTTCACCCCTCCACTTT. This encodes CASSMALPGTVPSPLHF.

The chain carries TRBV28 and TRBJ1-2; 7 nucleotides line up with TRBD1. The germline CDR1 and CDR2 sequences are MDHEN and SYDVKM. V shed 7 bases and J 2 bases; nucleotides not matched to a gene: 4. This CDR3 is built from 13 residues. The CDR3 nucleotides are TGTGCCAGCACCCCGACAGGGAACTATGGCTACACCTTC. Translating gives CASTPTGNYGYTF.

This clone has only a few counts. This sequence joins TRBV28 and TRBJ2-7; D may be TRBD2 (5 bases). Trimming shortened V by 6 bases and J by 0 bases, and 15 bases separated the two germline ends. Germline V gene sequence: CDR1 MDHEN, CDR2 SYDVKM. CDR3 length: 15 amino acids. CDR3 sequence reads: CASRINGVRSYEQYF. The CDR3 bases are TGTGCCAGCAGGATAAACGGGGTCCGCTCCTACGAGCAGTACTTC.

The rearrangement links TRBV27 to TRBJ2-1; D not resolved. CDR1 is MNHEY, CDR2 SMNVEV, per germline (reference sequence). V was cut by 6 bases and J by 4 bases, with 4 bases left in between. The CDR3 length is 11 residues. CDR3 sequence (DNA): TGTGCCAGCAGCCGGTACAATGAGCAGTTCTTC. This translates into CASSRYNEQFF.

This chain joins TRBV7-3 and TRBJ2-3; 7 nucleotides match TRBD2. CDR3 length equals 16 residues. V shed 5 bases and J 6 bases; nucleotides not matched to a gene: 14. Germline V gives CDR1 SGHTA, CDR2 FQGTGA. CDR3 sequence: CASSLLGGPARDTQYF. The CDR3, as DNA: TGTGCCAGCAGCCTGTTGGGAGGGCCGGCACGGGATACGCAGTATTTT.

The gene calls are TRBV7-2 and TRBJ2-7, with 8 bases fitting TRBD1. The CDR3 has 15 amino acids. V was clipped by 0 bases and J by 3 bases; unmatched bases: 4. Germline CDR1 is SGHTA and CDR2 is FQGNSA. The CDR3 region has the DNA TGTGCCAGCAGCTTAGCGGACAGGGTCGGCTACGAGCAGTACTTC. This gives the protein CASSLADRVGYEQYF. Filled out from reference TRBV7-2 and TRBJ2-7, the complete variable domain reads GAGVSQSPSNKVTEKGKDVELRCDPISGHTALYWYRQSLGQGLEFLIYFQGNSAPDKSGLPSDRFSAERTGGSVSTLTIQRTQQEDSAVYLCASSLADRVGYEQYFGPGTRLTVT.

This rearrangement joins TRBV3-1 (or the pseudogene TRBV3-2) to TRBJ2-2, with TRBD2 matching over 8 bases. CDR3 length: 14 residues. Germline CDR1 is LGHDT and CDR2 is YNNKEL (reference sequence). Trimming removed 4 bases from V and 2 bases from J; junction bases left unmatched: 0. The DNA of the CDR3 is TGTGCCAGCAGCCTAGCGGGAAACACCGGGGAGCTGTTTTTT. Translated, it gives CASSLAGNTGELFF.

The chain couples TRBV5-1 to TRBJ1-3; no reliable D call. V lost 0 bases, J lost 0 bases, and 10 bases lay in between. Looked up from germline, CDR1 is SGHRS and CDR2 is YFSETQ. The length of the CDR3 is 16 residues. The DNA of the CDR3 is TGCGCCAGCAGCTTGGGGAGTGCTAGCTCTGGAAACACCATATATTTT. It is translated as CASSLGSASSGNTIYF.

V gene TRBV2 combines with J gene TRBJ1-5; 7 bases are shared with TRBD1. The CDR3 extends over 16 amino acids. Per germline, CDR1 SNHLY and CDR2 FYNNEI. V was clipped by 6 bases and J by 3 bases; unmatched bases: 11. DNA of the CDR3: TGTGCCAGCAGCCGTGATAGGACAGGAGACAATCAGCCCCAGCATTTT. This encodes CASSRDRTGDNQPQHF.

The chain recombines TRBV29-1 with TRBJ1-2; a weak D match, TRBD1 (5 bases). Germline lookup yields CDR1 SQVTM and CDR2 ANQGSEA. Trimming pared 4 bases from V and 0 bases from J, leaving 12 bases between. The CDR3 runs to 14 residues. The CDR3 nucleotides are TGCAGCGTTGGACGGCAGGGTGCTAACTATGGCTACACCTTC. Its translation: CSVGRQGANYGYTF.

The V gene is TRBV4-1, the J gene TRBJ2-7; D is ambiguous. V dropped 6 bases and J dropped 0 bases, with 21 bases sitting between them. This CDR3 spans 17 amino acids. Germline V gene lookup returns CDR1 MGHRA and CDR2 YSYEKL. The CDR3 loop is CASREAADLATSYEQYF. For the CDR3, the DNA is TGCGCCAGCAGAGAGGCGGCAGACCTCGCCACCTCCTACGAGCAGTACTTC.

The count of this clone is one. The chain uses TRBV7-2 and TRBJ2-7; tentative D call: TRBD2 (6 bases). This CDR3 region has 15 residues. CDR1 SGHTA and CDR2 FQGNSA come from the germline V gene. The V end was cut by 0 bases, the J end by 7 bases, with 16 bases between. The chain's CDR3 is CASSLAVGGVGEQYF. The CDR3 DNA is TGTGCCAGCAGCTTAGCGGTCGGGGGAGTGGGGGAGCAGTACTTC.

The V call is TRBV2, the J call TRBJ1-6; the D is unclear. Trimming shortened V by 6 bases and J by 0 bases, and 9 bases separated the two germline ends. There are 15 residues in the CDR3. Germline lookup yields CDR1 SNHLY and CDR2 FYNNEI. The CDR3 DNA sequence: TGTGCCAGCAGGGAATCGAGCTCCTATAATTCACCCCTCCACTTT. The encoded protein is CASRESSSYNSPLHF.

This rearrangement joins TRBV19 to TRBJ2-1; a possible D gene is TRBD1 (6 bases). This CDR3 has 15 amino acids. Trimming shortened V by 8 bases and J by 2 bases, and 16 bases separated the two germline ends. Germline-derived CDR1 and CDR2 are LNHDA and SQIVND (reference sequence). The DNA of the CDR3 is TGTGCCAGTGGAGAGGGAGACAGGACCTACAATGAGCAGTTCTTC. Its protein is CASGEGDRTYNEQFF.

The chain joins TRBV4-1 to TRBJ1-4; TRBD1 aligns across 7 bases. V shed 4 bases and J 2 bases; nucleotides not matched to a gene: 10. The V gene's germline CDR1 is MGHRA and CDR2 YSYEKL. The CDR3 contains 17 residues. The CDR3 is CASSREGGGHTNEKLFF. CDR3 nucleotides: TGCGCCAGCAGCCGAGAAGGGGGCGGGCATACTAATGAAAAACTGTTTTTT.

A few counts support this clone. The chain couples TRBV27 to TRBJ2-1; 14 nucleotides align to TRBD2. The CDR3 extends over 15 amino acids. The germline V gene encodes CDR1 MNHEY and CDR2 SMNVEV (reference sequence). J was trimmed by 9 bases and V by 6 bases; bases with no gene match: 7. The CDR3 DNA reads TGTGCCAGCAGCTTGGGACTAGCGGGAGTGGGTGAGCAGTTCTTC. Protein sequence: CASSLGLAGVGEQFF.

The V gene is TRBV5-1, the J gene TRBJ1-2, with 9 bases aligning to TRBD1. The germline V gene encodes CDR1 SGHRS and CDR2 YFSETQ. The trim removed 3 bases at V and 7 bases at J, leaving 7 bases unmatched. The CDR3 covers 14 residues. CDR3 sequence (DNA): TGCGCCAGCAGCTGGACAGGGGAGGTTCGTGGCTACACCTTC. It yields the protein CASSWTGEVRGYTF.

J is TRBJ2-4 and V is TRBV11-3; 7 bases fit TRBD2. With V trimmed by 1 base and J by 3 bases, 3 bases remained unmatched. Germline V gene sequence: CDR1 SGHNT, CDR2 YENEEA. This CDR3 has 15 residues. The DNA of the CDR3 is TGTGCCAGCAGCTTAGGGGGCGGGGGCAAAAACATTCAGTACTTC. The encoded protein is CASSLGGGGKNIQYF.

The chain combines TRBV19 with TRBJ1-6; 8 nucleotides align to TRBD1. Germline V gene data show CDR1 as LNHDA and CDR2 as SQIVND (reference sequence). CDR3 length: 16 amino acids. Losses at the gene ends were 3 bases for V and 2 bases for J; bases not matched to a gene: 3. In nucleotides, the CDR3 is TGTGCCAGTAGTATGGACAGGGCTACCTATAATTCACCCCTCCACTTT. This sequence encodes CASSMDRATYNSPLHF. Based on the CDR3 plus reference TRBV19 and TRBJ1-6, the full variable domain is DGGITQSPKYLFRKEGQNVTLSCEQNLNHDAMYWYRQDPGQGLRLIYYSQIVNDFQKGDIAEGYSVSREKKESFPLTVTSAQKNPTAFYLCASSMDRATYNSPLHFGNGTRLTVT.

The chain recombines TRBV2 with TRBJ2-1; TRBD2 agrees at 8 bases. After removal of 3 bases from V and 10 bases from J, the junction contained 17 bases not matched to a gene. The CDR3 sequence is 17 residues long. The germline V gene encodes CDR1 SNHLY and CDR2 FYNNEI. CDR3 nucleotides: TGTGCCAGCAGTGAGAAGATTCGGCTAGCGGGTGGGCAAGAGCAGTTCTTC. Residues: CASSEKIRLAGGQEQFF.